This entry lists 9 T cell receptor beta chains sequenced from one sample in a study of blood T cell repertoires in COVID-19. Measured with immunoSEQ multiplex PCR; TCRdb has only the in-frame clones, and not every one. Here the sample spans approximately 100,000 clones, roughly 85% being singletons. Specimen: peripheral blood. Receptor source: a woman between 70 and 85 years old with active or convalescent COVID-19.

The chain has TRBV7-2 and TRBJ2-2; the match to TRBD2 covers 7 bases. V shed 2 bases and J 2 bases; nucleotides not matched to a gene: 5. This CDR3 has 16 residues. From germline, CDR1 is SGHTA and CDR2 FQGNSA. The CDR3 bases are TGTGCCAGCAGCTTACAGCCTAGCGGTAACACCGGGGAGCTGTTTTTT. Its protein product is CASSLQPSGNTGELFF.

This clone has only one observation. J is TRBJ1-1 and V is TRBV3-1 (or the pseudogene TRBV3-2); D may be TRBD1 (6 bases). V was cut by 0 bases and J by 0 bases, with 8 bases left in between. Germline V gene lookup returns CDR1 LGHDT and CDR2 YNNKEL (reference sequence). CDR3 length: 15 residues. The CDR3 region has the DNA TGTGCCAGCAGCCAAGAGAGGGGGATGAACACTGAAGCTTTCTTT. Protein product: CASSQERGMNTEAFF.

The genes are TRBV18 and TRBJ1-1, with 7 bases aligning to TRBD1. V lost 3 bases and J lost 6; bases outside the gene matches: 4. This CDR3 has 13 amino acids. Germline V gene data show CDR1 as KGHSH and CDR2 as LQKENI. CDR3 nucleotide sequence: TGTGCCAGCTCACCTAATCAGGGGGCTGAAGCTTTCTTT. Residues: CASSPNQGAEAFF. The variable domain in full, completed from reference TRBV18 and TRBJ1-1, reads NAGVMQNPRHLVRRRGQEARLRCSPMKGHSHVYWYRQLPEEGLKFMVYLQKENIIDESGMPKERFSAEFPKEGPSILRIQQVVRGDSAAYFCASSPNQGAEAFFGQGTRLTVV.

The V call is TRBV6-5, the J call TRBJ2-2; TRBD1 aligns across 8 bases. Germline assignment: CDR1 MNHEY and CDR2 SVGAGI. Trimming removed 2 bases from V and 3 bases from J; junction bases left unmatched: 5. The CDR3 has 16 residues. The CDR3: CASSYIRGRDTGELFF. CDR3 bases: TGTGCCAGCAGTTACATCAGGGGGCGGGACACCGGGGAGCTGTTTTTT.

For this clone: The sample holds other DNA sequences that translate to the same CDR3. The chain uses TRBV18 and TRBJ2-3; no definite D call. CDR3 length: 15 amino acids. V dropped 3 bases and J dropped 0 bases, with 10 bases sitting between them. The germline gives CDR1 KGHSH, CDR2 LQKENI. CDR3 residues: CASSPLRGSTDTQYF. CDR3 in DNA: TGTGCCAGCTCACCTCTACGCGGTAGCACAGATACGCAGTATTTT.

This chain links TRBV5-1 with TRBJ2-3; TRBD2 aligns across 10 bases. Germline V CDR1 and CDR2: SGHRS, YFSETQ. V lost 0 bases and J lost 8; bases outside the gene matches: 6. This CDR3 has 15 residues. The CDR3: CASSLDPSGSSTQYF. The CDR3 region has the DNA TGCGCCAGCAGCTTGGACCCTAGCGGGAGTTCTACGCAGTATTTT. The full variable domain, rest sourced from reference TRBV5-1 and TRBJ2-3, is KAGVTQTPRYLIKTRGQQVTLSCSPISGHRSVSWYQQTPGQGLQFLFEYFSETQRNKGNFPGRFSGRQFSNSRSEMNVSTLELGDSALYLCASSLDPSGSSTQYFGPGTRLTVL.

V gene TRBV9 combines with J gene TRBJ1-4, with 12 nucleotides matching TRBD1. Germline CDR1 SGDLS, CDR2 YYNGEE. V gave up 2 bases and J gave up 5 bases; unmatched junction bases: 4. This CDR3 has 16 residues. CDR3 loop: CASSVGQGAFNEKLFF. CDR3 nucleotide sequence: TGTGCCAGCAGCGTGGGACAGGGGGCGTTCAATGAAAAACTGTTTTTT.

This rearrangement joins TRBV5-4 to TRBJ2-7, with 12 bases that match TRBD1. This CDR3 has 19 residues. Germline V gene lookup returns CDR1 SGHNT and CDR2 YYREEE (reference sequence). V gave up 4 bases and J gave up 7 bases; unmatched junction bases: 21. The chain's CDR3 is CASSHPSGTGGLPLGEQYF. The CDR3 DNA reads as TGTGCCAGCAGCCACCCCAGTGGGACAGGGGGCCTCCCTTTGGGAGAGCAGTACTTC.

The rearrangement links TRBV5-1 to TRBJ1-1; a possible D gene is TRBD1 (5 bases). V was shortened by 0 bases and J by 6 bases, with 12 bases between the two germline ends. This CDR3 contains 14 residues. The germline V gene encodes CDR1 SGHRS and CDR2 YFSETQ. DNA of the CDR3: TGCGCCAGCAGCTTGGAGGCAGGGAGGGCTGAAGCTTTCTTT. It is translated as CASSLEAGRAEAFF.